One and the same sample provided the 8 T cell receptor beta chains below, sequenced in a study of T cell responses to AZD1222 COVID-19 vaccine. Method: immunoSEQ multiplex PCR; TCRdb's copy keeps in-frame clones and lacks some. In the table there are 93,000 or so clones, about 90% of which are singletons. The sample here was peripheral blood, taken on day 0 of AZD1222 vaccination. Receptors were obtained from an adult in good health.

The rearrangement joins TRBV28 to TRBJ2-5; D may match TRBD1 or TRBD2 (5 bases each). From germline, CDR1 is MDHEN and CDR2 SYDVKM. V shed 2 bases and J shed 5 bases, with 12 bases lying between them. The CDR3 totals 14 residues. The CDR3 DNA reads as TGTGCCAGCAGTTTAAGCCGGGGCTGGGAGACCCAGTACTTC. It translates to CASSLSRGWETQYF.

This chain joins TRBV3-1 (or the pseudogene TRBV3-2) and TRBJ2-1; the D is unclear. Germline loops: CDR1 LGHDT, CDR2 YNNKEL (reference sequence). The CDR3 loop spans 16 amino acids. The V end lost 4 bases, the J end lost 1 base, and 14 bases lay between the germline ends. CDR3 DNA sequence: TGTGCCAGCAGCCGAATGGCGGAATATTCCTACAATGAGCAGTTCTTC. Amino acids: CASSRMAEYSYNEQFF.

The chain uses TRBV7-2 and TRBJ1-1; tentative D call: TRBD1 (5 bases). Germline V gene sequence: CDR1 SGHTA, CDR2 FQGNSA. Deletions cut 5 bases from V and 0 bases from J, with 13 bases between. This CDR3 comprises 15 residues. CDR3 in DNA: TGTGCCAGCAGCCCTTTGGGACGGATGAACACTGAAGCTTTCTTT. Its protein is CASSPLGRMNTEAFF.

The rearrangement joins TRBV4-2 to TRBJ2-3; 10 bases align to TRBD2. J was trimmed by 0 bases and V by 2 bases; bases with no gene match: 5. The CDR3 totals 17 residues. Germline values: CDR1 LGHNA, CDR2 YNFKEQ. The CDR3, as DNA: TGTGCCAGCAGCCAAAAGAGTAGCGGGGGGAGCACAGATACGCAGTATTTT. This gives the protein CASSQKSSGGSTDTQYF.

Here the CDR3 DNA reads TGTGCCAGTAGTCTGGGACTAGCGGGAAACGAGCAGTTCTTC. This sequence encodes CASSLGLAGNEQFF. The rearrangement links TRBV19 to TRBJ2-1; 13 nucleotides align to TRBD2. This CDR3 has 14 amino acids. Losses at the gene ends were 5 bases for V and 10 bases for J; bases not matched to a gene: 5. Germline V gives CDR1 LNHDA, CDR2 SQIVND (reference sequence).

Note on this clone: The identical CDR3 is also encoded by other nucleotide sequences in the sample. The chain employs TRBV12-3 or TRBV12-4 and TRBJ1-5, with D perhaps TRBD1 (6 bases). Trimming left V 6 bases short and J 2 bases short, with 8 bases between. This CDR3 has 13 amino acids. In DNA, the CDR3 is TGTGCCAGCAGCAGGGGAGGCAATCAGCCCCAGCATTTT. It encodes CASSRGGNQPQHF.

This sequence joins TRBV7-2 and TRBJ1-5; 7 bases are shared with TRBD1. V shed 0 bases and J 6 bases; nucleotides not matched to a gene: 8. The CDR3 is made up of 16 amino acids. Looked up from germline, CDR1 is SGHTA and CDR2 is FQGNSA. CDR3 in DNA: TGTGCCAGCAGCTTAGCAGTGGAGGGGGCAGGTCAGCCCCAGCATTTT. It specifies CASSLAVEGAGQPQHF.

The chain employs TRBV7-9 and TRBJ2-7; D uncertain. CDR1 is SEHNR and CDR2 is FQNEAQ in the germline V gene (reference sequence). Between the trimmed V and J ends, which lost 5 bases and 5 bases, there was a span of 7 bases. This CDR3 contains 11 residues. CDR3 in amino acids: CASSAGNEQYF. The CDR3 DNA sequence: TGTGCCAGCAGCGCCGGCAACGAGCAGTACTTC. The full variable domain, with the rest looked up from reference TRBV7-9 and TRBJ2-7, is DTGVSQNPRHKITKRGQNVTFRCDPISEHNRLYWYRQTLGQGPEFLTYFQNEAQLEKSRLLSDRFSAERPKGSFSTLEIQRTEQGDSAMYLCASSAGNEQYFGPGTRLTVT.